This record looks at one TCR beta chain sequence and its context. Its antigen remains unidentified. Time point in this sample: persistent/refractory GD, antithyroid drugs over 5 years with positive TRAb. PBMC RNA served as the TCR library source. Into tubes containing EDTA, approximately 8.5 milliliters of peripheral blood were drawn. This sample is drawn from a study of regulatory T cells in long-lasting Graves disease. Whole-study results and caveats: Segments TRBV28, TRBJ1-2 and TRBJ2-5 showed preferential usage in persistent disease. Relative to new patients (roughly 950), persistent patients exhibited greater sharing of public clonotypes (about 2,700).

Germline values: CDR1 MNHNS, CDR2 SASEGT. CDR3 size: 14 residues. Trimming took off 7 bases at V and 2 bases at J, with 12 bases between the two ends. CDR3 regions were amplified by Arm-PCR using iRepertoire HTBI primers to build TCR beta libraries. Per the original data handling: Across samples, 50 to 65 TRBV and 14 TRBJ segments were found. Via MiXCR, TCRdb re-called the multiplex PCR reads, giving one row per CDR3 protein. These V and J calls originate from TCRdb's pipeline instead of the authors' own analysis. The sample records 600,000 to 800,000 distinct CDR3 sequences, approximately 31% being singletons.

The source is a female donor with Graves disease. The V call is TRBV6-1, the J call TRBJ1-3; weak D call: TRBD1 (5 bases). The sequences come from peripheral blood mononuclear cells (PBMCs), collected when the disease was refractory, from a patient treated with antithyroid drugs. For the CDR3, the DNA is TGTGCCAGCAAGGTTGGGGCTACTGGAAACACCATATATTTT. This sequence encodes CASKVGATGNTIYF.